Listed here are 2 T cell receptor beta chains from one sample, sequenced in a study of shared T cell receptors in the human thymus. Sequencing was performed with immunoSEQ multiplex PCR; in TCRdb, only in-frame clones are kept and a portion is missing. Of about 730,000 clones in the sample, approximately 85% were seen once. The sample also formed part of further work on human thymus T cells.

The specimen sequenced was thymocytes. The receptors shown here come from a girl in the first two years of life with a congenital heart defect.

The J gene is TRBJ2-5, the V gene TRBV14; 8 bases agree with TRBD1. After removal of 3 bases from V and 5 bases from J, the junction contained 11 bases not matched to a gene. The germline CDR1 and CDR2 sequences are SGHDN and FVKESK. This CDR3 region has 16 residues. This chain's CDR3 is CASSQSDRVTEETQYF. DNA for the CDR3: TGTGCCAGCAGCCAGTCGGACAGGGTGACTGAGGAGACCCAGTACTTC.

V is TRBV29-1 and J is TRBJ2-7, with TRBD2 as a possible D gene (6 bases). The CDR3 has 13 residues. The V end was cut by 4 bases, the J end by 1 base, with 11 bases between. Germline V gene data show CDR1 as SQVTM and CDR2 as ANQGSEA. CDR3 sequence: CSVGRRASYEQYF. The CDR3 DNA follows: TGCAGCGTTGGGCGGAGGGCTTCCTACGAGCAGTACTTC.